This is a list of T cell receptor beta chains from one sample in a study of graft-versus-host responses after intestinal transplantation. Sequencing was performed with immunoSEQ multiplex PCR; in TCRdb, only in-frame clones are kept and a portion is missing. The sample includes around 16,000 clones, around 87% seen only once; the top ten take approximately 7%. Sequenced here: bone marrow, sampled about 120 days after intestinal transplantation. Receptors originate from a human patient who received an intestinal transplant, so some T cells may come from the graft donor. The CDR3 runs from the conserved cysteine through the conserved F or W. D genes are given only for firm matches. The size of a clone is reported for some rows only, either as once, few or many, or as a class for expanded clones.

V,D,J,size,CDR3,DNA
TRBV15,NA,TRBJ1-5,NA,CATSRGIENQPQHF,TGTGCCACCAGCAGAGGGATCGAGAATCAGCCCCAGCATTTT
TRBV19,NA,TRBJ2-1,NA,CASSISQLAATDEQFF,TGTGCCAGTAGTATATCCCAACTAGCCGCGACGGATGAGCAGTTCTTC
TRBV9,NA,TRBJ2-7,NA,CASSVGGSGYEQYF,TGTGCCAGCAGCGTAGGTGGGAGCGGCTACGAGCAGTACTTC
TRBV4-2,TRBD1,TRBJ2-7,NA,CASSQDETGPFEQYF,TGTGCCAGCAGCCAAGATGAGACAGGGCCTTTCGAGCAGTACTTC
TRBV5-6,NA,TRBJ2-7,NA,CASSLNRRYYEQYF,TGTGCCAGCAGCTTGAATAGACGCTACTACGAGCAGTACTTC
TRBV30,TRBD1,TRBJ2-5,NA,CAWSPTGGRQETQYF,TGTGCCTGGAGCCCGACAGGGGGCCGACAAGAGACCCAGTACTTC
TRBV19,NA,TRBJ2-1,NA,CASSSLTRPYNEQFF,TGTGCCAGTAGTAGCCTGACTAGGCCTTACAATGAGCAGTTCTTC
TRBV9,TRBD1,TRBJ2-1,NA,CASSHARSQSRVWGQHNEQFF,TGTGCCAGCAGCCACGCAAGGAGTCAATCAAGGGTGTGGGGACAGCACAATGAGCAGTTCTTC
TRBV11-3,NA,TRBJ2-1,NA,CASSRTAYNEQFF,TGTGCCAGCAGCCGAACCGCCTACAATGAGCAGTTCTTC
TRBV28,NA,TRBJ1-1,NA,CASRLNTEAFF,TGTGCCAGCAGACTGAACACTGAAGCTTTCTTT
TRBV6-5,NA,TRBJ1-1,NA,CASSLAGNTKAFF,TGTGCCAGCAGCCTGGCGGGAAACACTAAAGCTTTCTTT
TRBV7-9,TRBD2,TRBJ2-2,NA,CASSPGLAGTGELFF,TGTGCCAGCAGCCCGGGACTAGCGGGGACCGGGGAGCTGTTTTTT
TRBV5-6,NA,TRBJ1-2,NA,CASSLVGLYTF,TGTGCCAGCAGCTTGGTAGGGTTATACACCTTC
TRBV27,NA,TRBJ2-1,NA,CASSFDGFAYNEQFF,TGTGCCAGCAGTTTCGATGGATTTGCCTACAATGAGCAGTTCTTC
TRBV7-2,NA,TRBJ2-1,NA,CASSLVVNRADEQFF,TGTGCCAGCAGCTTAGTGGTGAACAGGGCCGATGAGCAGTTCTTC
TRBV4-3,TRBD2,TRBJ2-1,NA,CASSPGLAGYSEQFF,TGCGCCAGCAGCCCGGGACTAGCGGGATACAGTGAGCAGTTCTTC
TRBV10-1,NA,TRBJ2-1,NA,CASSRSQGGEQFF,TGCGCCAGCAGCCGATCACAGGGCGGTGAGCAGTTCTTC
TRBV19,TRBD1,TRBJ2-7,NA,CASSLRGQSYEQYF,TGTGCCAGTAGTCTCAGGGGGCAAAGCTACGAGCAGTACTTC
TRBV4-2,NA,TRBJ2-1,NA,CASSQGRGEGRDEQFF,TGTGCCAGCAGCCAAGGTAGGGGAGAGGGACGCGATGAGCAGTTCTTC
TRBV18,TRBD2,TRBJ2-1,once,CASSPMRESRYNEQFF,TGTGCCAGCTCACCAATGCGGGAGTCCCGGTACAATGAGCAGTTCTTC
TRBV29-1,NA,TRBJ1-1,NA,CSVGGGWGTEAFF,TGCAGCGTTGGTGGGGGATGGGGCACTGAAGCTTTCTTT
TRBV7-9,TRBD1,TRBJ2-7,NA,CASSPDRGKQYF,TGTGCCAGCAGCCCCGACAGGGGTAAGCAGTACTTC
TRBV18,TRBD1,TRBJ1-1,NA,CASSPGQGVEAFF,TGTGCCAGCTCACCGGGACAGGGGGTTGAAGCTTTCTTT
TRBV6-5,TRBD1,TRBJ1-1,NA,CASSRGTGGYTEAFF,TGTGCCAGCAGCCGAGGGACAGGCGGTTACACTGAAGCTTTCTTT
TRBV27,NA,TRBJ1-2,NA,CASSLLPVSNYGYTF,TGTGCCAGCAGTTTATTACCCGTCTCTAACTATGGCTACACCTTC
TRBV6-1,NA,TRBJ1-2,NA,CASSEAQGTRGYTF,TGTGCCAGCAGTGAAGCGCAGGGGACGAGGGGCTACACCTTC
TRBV19,TRBD2,TRBJ2-7,few,CASSLGLGVYEQYF,TGTGCCAGTAGTCTGGGACTAGGGGTCTACGAGCAGTACTTC
TRBV5-6,NA,TRBJ1-1,NA,CASTQGLVRTEAFF,TGTGCCAGCACCCAGGGGCTTGTTCGGACTGAAGCTTTCTTT
TRBV10-3,NA,TRBJ2-7,NA,CAISRHPVKRGQYF,TGTGCCATCAGTCGTCACCCAGTTAAGAGGGGGCAGTACTTC
TRBV6-1,NA,TRBJ1-2,once,CASSHPYGANYGYTF,TGTGCCAGCAGTCATCCCTACGGGGCTAACTATGGCTACACCTTC
TRBV10-3,NA,TRBJ2-1,NA,CATPPDRNNEQFF,TGTGCCACCCCCCCCGACAGAAACAATGAGCAGTTCTTC
TRBV19,NA,TRBJ2-1,NA,CAISGGPRGYNEQFF,TGTGCCATCTCCGGGGGCCCTCGCGGATACAATGAGCAGTTCTTC
TRBV6-4,NA,TRBJ2-1,NA,CASSDSDYNEQFF,TGTGCCAGCAGTGACTCGGACTACAATGAGCAGTTCTTC
TRBV28,NA,TRBJ2-7,NA,CATRPYGVRYEQYF,TGTGCCACGCGGCCTTACGGAGTTAGGTACGAGCAGTACTTC
TRBV2,NA,TRBJ1-5,few,CASRRDSNQPQHF,TGTGCCAGCAGGAGGGATAGCAATCAGCCCCAGCATTTT
TRBV5-1,NA,TRBJ1-1,NA,CASSQGNTEAFF,TGCGCCAGCAGCCAGGGGAACACTGAAGCTTTCTTT
TRBV4-1,TRBD1,TRBJ1-1,few,CASSRGQGAEAFF,TGCGCCAGCAGCCGAGGACAGGGGGCTGAAGCTTTCTTT
TRBV28,NA,TRBJ2-7,NA,CASSLGRGDEQYF,TGTGCCAGCAGTTTAGGAAGGGGTGACGAGCAGTACTTC
TRBV5-6,TRBD2,TRBJ2-2,NA,CASSLLAGVVGELFF,TGTGCCAGCAGCTTACTAGCGGGAGTTGTCGGGGAGCTGTTTTTT
TRBV27,TRBD2,TRBJ2-1,NA,CASSLLAGANEQFF,TGTGCCAGCAGTTTACTAGCGGGAGCCAATGAGCAGTTCTTC
TRBV4-3,NA,TRBJ2-2,NA,CASSPQIGNTGELFF,TGCGCCAGCAGCCCGCAGATTGGGAACACCGGGGAGCTGTTTTTT
TRBV5-4,NA,TRBJ1-1,NA,CASSLALGVGNTEAFF,TGTGCCAGCAGCTTGGCACTAGGGGTCGGGAACACTGAAGCTTTCTTT
TRBV5-4,NA,TRBJ1-6,NA,CASSPAGTRRKLSPLHF,TGTGCCAGCAGCCCCGCGGGGACCCGGAGAAAATTGTCACCCCTCCACTTT
TRBV4-2,NA,TRBJ2-3,NA,CASSQEGDITSTDTQYF,TGTGCCAGCAGCCAAGAAGGGGACATAACTAGCACAGATACGCAGTATTTT
TRBV19,TRBD2,TRBJ2-3,NA,CASSIAGGTDTQYF,TGTGCCAGTAGTATAGCGGGGGGGACAGATACGCAGTATTTT
TRBV10-1,NA,TRBJ1-1,NA,CASSLSGDGNTEAFF,TGCGCCAGCAGCCTCTCAGGGGACGGGAACACTGAAGCTTTCTTT
TRBV28,TRBD1,TRBJ1-4,once,CASRQQGGGEKLFF,TGTGCCAGCAGACAACAGGGGGGGGGTGAAAAACTGTTTTTT
TRBV6-4,NA,TRBJ2-1,NA,CASRESSYNEQFF,TGTGCCAGCAGGGAGAGCTCCTACAATGAGCAGTTCTTC
TRBV27,NA,TRBJ2-6,NA,CASSLSSIGRSTNVLTF,TGTGCCAGCAGTTTATCTAGTATCGGCAGGTCTACCAACGTCCTGACTTTC
TRBV5-1,NA,TRBJ1-6,NA,CASSLDNYNSPLHF,TGCGCCAGCAGCTTGGACAACTATAATTCACCCCTCCACTTT
TRBV30,TRBD1,TRBJ2-1,NA,CAWSVGTGVDEQFF,TGTGCCTGGAGTGTAGGGACAGGGGTGGATGAGCAGTTCTTC
TRBV5-5,TRBD1,TRBJ2-7,NA,CASSVDRVHYEQYF,TGTGCCAGCAGCGTTGACAGGGTCCACTACGAGCAGTACTTC
TRBV21-1,NA,TRBJ2-3,NA,CASSKEGQGSTDTQYF,TGTGCCAGCAGCAAAGAGGGACAGGGTTCCACAGATACGCAGTATTTT